This entry lists 3 T cell receptor beta chains sequenced from one sample in a study of blood T cells in healthy people across ages. Sample-barcoded 5' priming and a J-beta primer mix drove a second PCR of roughly 7 to 11 cycles. TCRdb re-called the 5' RACE reads with MiXCR, one entry per CDR3 protein. Here the sample spans under 1,000,000 distinct CDR3 sequences, around 36% being singletons. Sequenced input: blood. The receptors derive from a young man in good health.

This clonotype was seen more than once but under ten times. The chain is built from TRBV29-1 and TRBJ2-3; 9 bases are a match to TRBD2. There are 18 residues in the CDR3. Trimming cost V 6 bases and J 4 bases; bases outside gene matches: 20. The germline V gene has CDR1 SQVTM and CDR2 ANQGSEA. The CDR3 loop reads CSVPPGTERLAAADTQYF. In nucleotides, the CDR3 is TGCAGCGTCCCCCCCGGGACAGAGAGACTAGCGGCCGCAGATACGCAGTATTTT.

This clonotype has more than one count but fewer than ten. V is TRBV5-6 and J is TRBJ2-7; the D gene is possibly TRBD2 (5 bases). The CDR3 spans 17 residues. Germline V CDR1 and CDR2: SGHDT, YYEEEE. Trimming removed 6 bases from V and 1 base from J, with 23 bases in between. CDR3 protein: CASTLLRTLAGSYEQYF. The CDR3, as DNA: TGTGCCAGCACTCTACTGCGGACTCTGGCCGGGTCCTACGAGCAGTACTTC.

With respect to this clonotype: At one end, the junction sequence differs from germline, possibly due to a read error. This chain links TRBV6-2 or TRBV6-3 with TRBJ2-3; D possibly matches TRBD1 or TRBD2 (7 bases each). The CDR3 is 16 residues long. CDR1 MNHEY and CDR2 SVGEGT come from the germline V gene. The CDR3 loop is CASNYFSGRGLDTQYF. The CDR3 DNA is TGTGCCAGCAATTACTTTTCTGGGAGGGGGCTAGATACGCAGTATTTT.